This T cell receptor (beta chain) was found in a study of T cell responses to AZD1222 COVID-19 vaccine. This clone was found a few times. The table came from immunoSEQ multiplex PCR; TCRdb's copy has only in-frame clones and leaves some out. Here the sample spans about 160,000 clones, around 92% being singletons. There are 15 residues in the CDR3. Germline values: CDR1 LNHDA, CDR2 SQIVND (reference sequence). V was pared by 4 bases and J by 0 bases, with 9 bases between. The rearrangement uses TRBV19 and TRBJ1-4, with D tentatively TRBD1 (5 bases). The origin of this receptor is an adult who received the AZD1222 COVID-19 vaccine. Sequenced material: peripheral blood, taken 28 days after the second AZD1222 dose. Here the CDR3 DNA reads TGTGCCAGTAGTACGGGGACTGCAACTAATGAAAAACTGTTTTTT. This codes for CASSTGTATNEKLFF.